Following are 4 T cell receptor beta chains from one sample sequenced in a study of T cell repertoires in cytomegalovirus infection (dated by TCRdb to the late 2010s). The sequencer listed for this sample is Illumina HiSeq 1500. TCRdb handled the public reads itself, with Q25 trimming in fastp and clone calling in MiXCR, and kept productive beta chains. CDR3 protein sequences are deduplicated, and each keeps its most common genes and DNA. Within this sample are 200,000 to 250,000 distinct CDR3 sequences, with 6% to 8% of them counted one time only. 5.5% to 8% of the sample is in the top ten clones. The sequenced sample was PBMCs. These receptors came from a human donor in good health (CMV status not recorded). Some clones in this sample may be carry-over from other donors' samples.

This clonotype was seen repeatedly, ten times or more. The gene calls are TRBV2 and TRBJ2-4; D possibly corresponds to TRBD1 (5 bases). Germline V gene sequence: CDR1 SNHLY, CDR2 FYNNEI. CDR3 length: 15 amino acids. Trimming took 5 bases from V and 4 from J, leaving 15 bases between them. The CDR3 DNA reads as TGTGCCAGCAGTCCCCCAGAGACAGCTAAAAACATTCAGTACTTC. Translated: CASSPPETAKNIQYF.

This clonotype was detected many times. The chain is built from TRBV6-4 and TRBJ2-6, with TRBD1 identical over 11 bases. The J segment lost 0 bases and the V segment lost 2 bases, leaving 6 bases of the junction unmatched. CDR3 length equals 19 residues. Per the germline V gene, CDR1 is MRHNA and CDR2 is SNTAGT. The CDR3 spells CASSDPGQGASSGANVLTF. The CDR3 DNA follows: TGTGCCAGCAGTGACCCAGGACAGGGGGCGAGCTCTGGGGCCAACGTCCTGACTTTC.

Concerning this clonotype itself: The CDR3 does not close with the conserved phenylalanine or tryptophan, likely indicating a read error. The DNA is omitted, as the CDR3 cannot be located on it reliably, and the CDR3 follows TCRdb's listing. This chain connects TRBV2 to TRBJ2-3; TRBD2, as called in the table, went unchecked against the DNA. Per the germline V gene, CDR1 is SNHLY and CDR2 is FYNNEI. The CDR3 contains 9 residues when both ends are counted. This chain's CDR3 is CASSRGLVG.

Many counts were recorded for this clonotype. This CDR3 is CAWSSGASGQPQHF. For the CDR3, the DNA is TGTGCCTGGAGTTCAGGGGCCTCAGGGCAGCCCCAGCATTTT. The chain couples TRBV30 to TRBJ1-5; perhaps TRBD1 as D (6 bases). The CDR3 length is 14 residues. Germline V gene lookup returns CDR1 GTSNPN and CDR2 SVGIG (reference sequence). Trimming removed 2 bases at V and 7 bases at J, with 15 bases between.